This T cell receptor beta chain was identified in a study of memory CD4+ T cells and cytomegalovirus serostatus. Points on this clone: Its antigen remains unknown.

The protocol was immunoSEQ multiplex PCR, while the TCRdb copy is restricted to in-frame clones and leaves out a portion. Of about 92,000 clones detected, under 90% appear once; the ten largest clones hold 3.6%. Broader study findings: About two fifths of the roughly 150 known CMV-associated TCRbeta sequences appeared in CD4+ memory.

The sort gate was single viable CD3+CD4+CD8-CD45RO+ cells for memory CD4+ T cells. CMV serostatus came from serum IgG against pp150, pp28, p38, p52. Germline loops: CDR1 PRHDT, CDR2 FYEKMQ (reference sequence). Trimming cost V 1 base and J 3 bases; bases outside gene matches: 13. The CDR3 consists of 19 residues. This chain connects TRBV13 to TRBJ2-3; the match to TRBD2 covers 10 bases. The receptor was derived from an adult in good health and CMV-seropositive. The specimen was memory CD4+ T cells from blood. CDR3 nucleotides: TGTGCCAGCAGCTTAGAAGCTAGCGGGAGAGGAGGGGCTACAGATACGCAGTATTTT. The encoded protein is CASSLEASGRGGATDTQYF. The full variable domain, its missing parts supplied by reference TRBV13 and TRBJ2-3, is AAGVIQSPRHLIKEKRETATLKCYPIPRHDTVYWYQQGPGQDPQFLISFYEKMQSDKGSIPDRFSAQQFSDYHSELNMSSLELGDSALYFCASSLEASGRGGATDTQYFGPGTRLTVL.